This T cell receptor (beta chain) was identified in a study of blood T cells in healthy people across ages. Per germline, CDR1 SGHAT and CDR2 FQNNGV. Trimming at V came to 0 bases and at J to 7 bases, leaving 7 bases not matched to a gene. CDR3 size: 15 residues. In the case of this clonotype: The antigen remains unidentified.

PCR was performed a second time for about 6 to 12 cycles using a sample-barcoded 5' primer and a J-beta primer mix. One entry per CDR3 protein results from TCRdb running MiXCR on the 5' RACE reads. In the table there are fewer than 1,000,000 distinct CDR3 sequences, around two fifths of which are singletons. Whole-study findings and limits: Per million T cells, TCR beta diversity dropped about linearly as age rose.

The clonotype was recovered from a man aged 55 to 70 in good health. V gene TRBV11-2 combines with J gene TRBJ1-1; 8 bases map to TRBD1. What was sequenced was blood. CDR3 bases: TGTGCCAGCAGCTTAGAGCCGGACAGGGTGGGTGAAGCTTTCTTT. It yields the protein CASSLEPDRVGEAFF.